These 21 T cell receptor beta chains originate from one sample sequenced in a study of beta chain features in type 1 diabetes. Whole-study findings and limits: Patients with Type 1 diabetes showed moderately but significantly shorter TCRB CDR3s in all four CD4+ subsets.

Their antigens are not known. The entirety of the isolated RNA underwent reverse transcription, so expressed TCRB transcripts were sequenced. Method: immunoSEQ multiplex PCR; TCRdb's copy keeps in-frame clones and lacks some. In the table there are 300,000 to 350,000 clones, approximately 15% of which are singletons. The sequencing input was naive CD4+ T cells from blood. The receptor set was obtained from a woman under 30 with type 1 diabetes.

This clone was observed a handful of times. The same CDR3 can be traced to other DNA sequences in this sample. The rearrangement uses TRBV9 and TRBJ2-3, with 9 bases aligning to TRBD2. This CDR3 region has 15 residues. Germline V gene lookup returns CDR1 SGDLS and CDR2 YYNGEE. V was clipped by 0 bases and J by 1 base; unmatched bases: 0. DNA for the CDR3: TGTGCCAGCAGCGTAGTAGCGGGAGGCACAGATACGCAGTATTTT. Amino acid sequence: CASSVVAGGTDTQYF.

The chain links TRBV19 to TRBJ1-5; D gene ambiguous. The CDR3 is made up of 13 amino acids. Trimming shortened V by 6 bases and J by 6 bases, and 12 bases separated the two germline ends. Germline V gives CDR1 LNHDA, CDR2 SQIVND (reference sequence). This CDR3 reads CASRGGVGQPQHF. The CDR3 bases are TGTGCCAGTAGAGGCGGAGTAGGTCAGCCCCAGCATTTT.

This clone was detected only a few times. The chain recombines TRBV18 with TRBJ2-1; TRBD1 matches 7 bases. This CDR3 comprises 15 residues. Germline loops: CDR1 KGHSH, CDR2 LQKENI. The V gene end was trimmed by 4 bases and the J gene end by 9 bases; junction bases not matched to a gene: 12. CDR3 DNA sequence: TGTGCCAGCTCACGAGCGGACAGGCCCCGGGGTGAGCAGTTCTTC. It translates to CASSRADRPRGEQFF.

The chain employs TRBV29-1 and TRBJ2-2; TRBD1 is a possible D gene (5 bases). Trimming took off 4 bases at V and 6 bases at J, with 15 bases between the two ends. There are 14 residues in the CDR3. Germline CDR1 and CDR2: SQVTM and ANQGSEA. The CDR3 bases are TGCAGCGTTGGACAGTCAACGTGGGCCGGGGAGCTGTTTTTT. Encoded protein: CSVGQSTWAGELFF.

This chain links TRBV7-8 with TRBJ2-5; the match to TRBD1 covers 8 bases. In germline, CDR1 is SGHVS, CDR2 FQNEAQ. Trimming took 4 bases from V and 5 from J; bases not matched to a gene: 9. This CDR3 spans 15 amino acids. CDR3 loop: CASSSRTGMMETQYF. The CDR3 DNA reads TGTGCCAGCAGCTCCCGGACAGGGATGATGGAGACCCAGTACTTC.

The chain is built from TRBV29-1 and TRBJ1-2; D uncertain. In germline, CDR1 is SQVTM, CDR2 ANQGSEA. This CDR3 region has 13 residues. With 2 bases removed from V and 4 bases from J, the gap between germline ends came to 11 bases. For the CDR3, the DNA is TGCAGCGTTGAACTCGTCTCTCTCTATGGCTACACCTTC. Translation gives CSVELVSLYGYTF.

This clone was picked up a small number of times. The genes are TRBV27 and TRBJ1-1; 8 positions agree with TRBD1. The CDR3 has 13 amino acids. Germline loops: CDR1 MNHEY, CDR2 SMNVEV (reference sequence). Trimming cost V 5 bases and J 9 bases; bases outside gene matches: 8. The CDR3 here is CASSPNGQGKAFF. The CDR3 nucleotides read TGTGCCAGCAGTCCCAACGGACAGGGAAAAGCTTTCTTT.

The sample holds a few counts of this clone. The J gene is TRBJ2-2, the V gene TRBV9, with a possible D match to TRBD2 (6 bases). Germline lookup yields CDR1 SGDLS and CDR2 YYNGEE. The CDR3 consists of 17 residues. V was trimmed by 4 bases and J by 5 bases, leaving 21 bases between them. The CDR3 loop is CASSPTQPLRETGELFF. The DNA of the CDR3 is TGTGCCAGCAGCCCTACCCAGCCACTACGGGAGACCGGGGAGCTGTTTTTT.

The chain recombines TRBV30 with TRBJ2-1; D unclear. The ends were cut back, 2 bases at V and 2 bases at J, with 7 bases in the middle. This CDR3 has 13 amino acids. The germline V gene has CDR1 GTSNPN and CDR2 SVGIG (reference sequence). The CDR3 spells CAWSKTPYNEQFF. The CDR3 nucleotides read TGTGCCTGGAGTAAGACACCCTACAATGAGCAGTTCTTC.

This clone has more than one count but fewer than ten. The chain joins TRBV30 to TRBJ2-7; D possibly corresponds to TRBD2 (6 bases). Between the trimmed V and J ends, which lost 1 base and 4 bases, there was a span of 11 bases. CDR1 is GTSNPN, CDR2 SVGIG, per germline (reference sequence). The CDR3 totals 13 residues. The CDR3 loop is CAWSGGRQYEQYF. The CDR3, as DNA: TGTGCCTGGAGTGGGGGGAGGCAGTACGAGCAGTACTTC.

The chain recombines TRBV23-1 with TRBJ2-1; 12 bases match TRBD2. TRBV23-1 is flagged as an ORF with uncertain function. This CDR3 region has 17 residues. The V and J ends lost 3 bases and 10 bases, in that order; junction bases with no gene match: 13. The CDR3 coding sequence is TGCGCCAGCAGTCACTACAGGGCTAGCGGGAGGGCCCGGGAGCAGTTCTTC. Translation gives CASSHYRASGRAREQFF.

The V call is TRBV11-2, the J call TRBJ2-3, with TRBD2 as a possible D gene (6 bases). The V end was cut by 5 bases, the J end by 4 bases, with 16 bases between. Per germline, CDR1 SGHAT and CDR2 FQNNGV. The CDR3 contains 15 residues. CDR3 region: CASSREATGADTQYF. CDR3 nucleotides: TGTGCCAGCAGCAGGGAGGCCACGGGGGCAGATACGCAGTATTTT.

This clone was detected a few times. The chain carries TRBV5-1 and TRBJ2-1; TRBD2 agrees at 8 bases. V gave up 7 bases and J gave up 4 bases; unmatched junction bases: 10. Germline loops: CDR1 SGHRS, CDR2 YFSETQ. This CDR3 is 15 amino acids long. In nucleotides, the CDR3 is TGCGCCAGCGCCCCGCTTAGCGGGGATTACAATGAGCAGTTCTTC. Amino acid sequence: CASAPLSGDYNEQFF.

A few counts support this clone. The chain employs TRBV25-1 and TRBJ1-2, with TRBD1 matching 8 bases. Germline loops: CDR1 MGHDK, CDR2 SYGVNS. The CDR3 spans 13 residues. Germline trimming cut 4 bases from V and 4 bases from J; bases unmatched to any gene: 2. CDR3 DNA: TGTGCCAGCAGTGGGACAGGGCCCTATGGCTACACCTTC. It encodes CASSGTGPYGYTF.

V gene TRBV7-2 combines with J gene TRBJ1-1; the match to TRBD1 covers 7 bases. The CDR3 is 13 amino acids. J lost 11 bases, V lost 3 bases, and 9 bases had no gene match. Per the germline V gene, CDR1 is SGHTA and CDR2 is FQGNSA. The CDR3 region has the DNA TGTGCCAGCAGCTTCGGGGACAGAGGAGAGGCTTTCTTT. It encodes CASSFGDRGEAFF.

The chain couples TRBV7-2 to TRBJ2-4; 7 bases are a match to TRBD1. The J segment lost 6 bases and the V segment lost 5 bases, leaving 10 bases of the junction unmatched. The V gene's germline CDR1 is SGHTA and CDR2 FQGNSA. The CDR3 spans 15 residues. Here the CDR3 DNA reads TGTGCCAGCAGCCGTTCGACAGGGCCCCCAAACATTCAGTACTTC. It yields the protein CASSRSTGPPNIQYF.

The chain uses TRBV6-6 and TRBJ1-2; possible D gene TRBD1, 5 bases. CDR1 and CDR2 from the germline V gene are MNHNY and SVGAGI (reference sequence). This CDR3 contains 13 residues. Trimming cost V 5 bases and J 0 bases, with 7 bases left between them. CDR3 DNA: TGTGCCAGCAGTGCGACAGCTAACTATGGCTACACCTTC. Amino acids: CASSATANYGYTF.

The rearrangement joins TRBV6-5 to TRBJ2-7, with 9 bases identical to TRBD2. V was clipped by 6 bases and J by 3 bases; unmatched bases: 9. The CDR3 has 15 amino acids. Looked up from germline, CDR1 is MNHEY and CDR2 is SVGAGI. CDR3 amino acids: CASRPSGLAVYEQYF. CDR3 in DNA: TGTGCCAGCAGACCTTCGGGACTAGCAGTCTACGAGCAGTACTTC.

V gene TRBV18 combines with J gene TRBJ1-5, with 8 positions matching TRBD1. CDR1 is KGHSH, CDR2 LQKENI, per germline. The CDR3 runs to 13 residues. V lost 6 bases, J lost 5 bases, and 3 bases stayed unmatched. The CDR3 here is CASSETGDQPQHF. CDR3 nucleotides: TGTGCCAGCTCGGAGACAGGGGATCAGCCCCAGCATTTT.

The V gene is TRBV4-2, the J gene TRBJ2-1; 10 positions agree with TRBD2. The V segment lost 2 bases and the J segment 1 base; nucleotides outside the gene matches: 8. Germline CDR1 is LGHNA and CDR2 is YNFKEQ. CDR3 length: 18 residues. CDR3 protein: CASSQSSGRAGSYNEQFF. The CDR3 coding sequence is TGTGCCAGCAGCCAATCGAGCGGGAGGGCCGGGTCCTACAATGAGCAGTTCTTC.

This clone was observed a handful of times. The CDR3: CASRVTNFRDEQYF. DNA of the CDR3: TGTGCCAGCAGGGTAACGAACTTCCGGGACGAGCAGTACTTC. The V and J genes are TRBV28 and TRBJ2-7; D call uncertain. The germline V gene encodes CDR1 MDHEN and CDR2 SYDVKM. V shed 6 bases and J shed 5 bases, with 17 bases lying between them. The CDR3 runs 14 residues.